This TCR beta chain was identified in a study of T-cell reconstitution after alpha-beta-depleted transplantation in children. Study-wide results and limits: Reported findings indicate that, about two months after transplant, alpha-beta T cells came from several hundred expanded clones, which were derived from non-depleted graft cells. Some patients' high day-60 TCRbeta diversity was attributed to recipient cells surviving conditioning. The main origin of T-cell counts and diversity one year after transplant was newly produced T cells.

On this clonotype itself: Its antigen is undetermined. This may be a read error, as it is one base from a much larger clone.

Preparing the TCRbeta library involved the use of unique molecular identifiers. In TCRdb, the PCR reads were re-called with MiXCR into one record per CDR3 protein. The sample records under 300,000 distinct CDR3 sequences, 11% being singletons. This CDR3 is 17 amino acids long. V gave up 10 bases and J gave up 5 bases; unmatched junction bases: 19. Germline CDR1 and CDR2: SGHTA and FQGNSA. Sequenced here: peripheral blood, sampled 180 days after TCRalphabeta/CD19-depleted stem cell transplant. The J gene is TRBJ1-5, the V gene TRBV7-2, with 8 nucleotides matching TRBD1. The receptor comes from a male patient aged 2 to 9 who had a stem cell transplant for chronic granulomatous disease, so the T cells may come from the graft donor. In DNA form, the CDR3 reads TGTGCCACCACCTTTATTCACGGGACAGGAGGCCATCAGCCCCAGCATTTT. Translating gives CATTFIHGTGGHQPQHF.